The present entry profiles one T cell receptor beta chain with its context. The sample belongs to a study of blood T cell repertoires in COVID-19. Authors' processing steps: Estimation of nucleated cell counts relied on the amplification of reference gene primers. Libraries were prepared by immunoSEQ multiplex PCR; TCRdb keeps only in-frame clonotypes and omits some of them. From that table come the V and J calls and clone size; the DNA was used to work out D and trimming. This table has roughly 350,000 clones, about 87% appearing once. This TCR was recovered from a woman between 25 and 40 years old with COVID-19, enrolled during active disease. Sequences were obtained from peripheral blood.

The CDR3 DNA reads as TGTGCCTGGAGTTTGGGACAGTACAATGAGCAGTTCTTC. As protein: CAWSLGQYNEQFF. The chain employs TRBV30 and TRBJ2-1, with 7 bases identical to TRBD1. The germline CDR1 and CDR2 sequences are GTSNPN and SVGIG (reference sequence). The ends lost 2 bases at V and 4 bases at J; junction bases unmatched: 2. This CDR3 is built from 13 residues.